Here is one TCR beta chain with its context. Its matching antigen is unknown. The data originate from a study of shared clonotypes between healthy human individuals. About the research overall: CD4 naive cells filled three plates per donor, CD4 memory three, CD8 naive two and CD8 memory one.

V gave up 4 bases and J gave up 0 bases, with 13 bases separating them. Germline CDR1 is SEHNR and CDR2 is FQNEAQ (reference sequence). The CDR3 contains 16 residues. Points from the study as a whole: Generally, naive subsets (rather than memory subsets) showed larger estimated richness. Sampling was confined to blood; repertoires within tissues likely differ.

Terminally differentiated effector memory CD45RA+ cells were left out of the naive CD8 fraction, which was CD45RO-negative and positively selected for CCR7. Every donor, a Caucasian adult, lived in Nashville, Tennessee. Here immunoSEQ multiplex PCR was the method, and the copy in TCRdb shows in-frame clones only, minus some. The data hold 1.5 million to 2.5 million clones, with about 95% observed a single time. The chain is built from TRBV7-9 and TRBJ2-1, with a possible D match to TRBD1 (6 bases). The sequenced material came from naive CD8+ T cells sorted from blood. This clonotype was sampled from a man aged 18 to 29 in good health. For the CDR3, the DNA is TGTGCCAGCAGCTCAGGTGAAGGGGGCTCCTACAATGAGCAGTTCTTC. This codes for CASSSGEGGSYNEQFF.